This T cell receptor (beta chain) was obtained from a study of Ad26.COV2.S vaccination and SARS-CoV-2 variants. About the study: Donor had been placed in the Ad26.COV2.S arm of the COV1001 trial. Notes on the study in general: Comparable non-spike TCR breadth was observed in vaccine and placebo recipients.

About this clone itself: As yet, its antigen is unknown.

CDR1 LNHDA and CDR2 SQIVND come from the germline V gene (reference sequence). The CDR3 has 15 residues. Trimming at V came to 6 bases and at J to 4 bases, leaving 4 bases not matched to a gene. Treatment in this sample: about 20 received Ad26.COV2.S at low or high dose, single or two shots; 5 received placebo; per-sample allocation not given. Day 63 following the first vaccine or placebo injection was when the samples were taken. Assay used: immunoSEQ multiplex PCR; TCRdb lists only in-frame clones, some missing. Of hundreds of thousands of clones detected, around 86% appear once; the ten largest clones hold roughly 3.2%.

This TCR derives from a person aged 18-60 years who received the Ad26.COV2.S COVID-19 vaccine or a placebo. Sample: peripheral blood, taken in a trial of Ad26.COV2.S vaccine versus placebo. The V and J genes are TRBV19 and TRBJ1-4; 11 nucleotides line up with TRBD1. This chain's CDR3 is CASRGQGAVNEKLFF. In DNA, the CDR3 is TGTGCCAGTAGAGGACAGGGGGCGGTTAATGAAAAACTGTTTTTT.